This entry concerns a single TCR beta chain. This sample is part of a study of blood T cell repertoires in COVID-19. In the study overall: COVID-19 samples, acute and convalescent, were from the United States, Italy and Spain. In each case, the material was cDNA or gDNA derived from T cells, B-cell-depleted T cells, or PBMCs.

Authors' data handling: By means of reference gene primer amplification, nucleated cell counts were estimated. Method: immunoSEQ multiplex PCR; TCRdb's copy keeps in-frame clones and lacks some. V, J and clone size derive from that table, while D and trimming were established from the DNA sequence. The table records around 140,000 clones, around 87% of them present only once. Per germline, CDR1 LNHDA and CDR2 SQIVND (reference sequence). This CDR3 is 16 amino acids long. Trimming cost V 2 bases and J 7 bases; bases outside gene matches: 10. Sequencing was performed on peripheral blood. The chain joins TRBV19 to TRBJ1-5; TRBD1 matches 8 bases. The TCR comes from an elderly man with acute or convalescent COVID-19. The CDR3 here is CASSIPRQGAWQPQHF. The CDR3 DNA sequence: TGTGCCAGTAGTATACCTAGGCAGGGGGCATGGCAGCCCCAGCATTTT.